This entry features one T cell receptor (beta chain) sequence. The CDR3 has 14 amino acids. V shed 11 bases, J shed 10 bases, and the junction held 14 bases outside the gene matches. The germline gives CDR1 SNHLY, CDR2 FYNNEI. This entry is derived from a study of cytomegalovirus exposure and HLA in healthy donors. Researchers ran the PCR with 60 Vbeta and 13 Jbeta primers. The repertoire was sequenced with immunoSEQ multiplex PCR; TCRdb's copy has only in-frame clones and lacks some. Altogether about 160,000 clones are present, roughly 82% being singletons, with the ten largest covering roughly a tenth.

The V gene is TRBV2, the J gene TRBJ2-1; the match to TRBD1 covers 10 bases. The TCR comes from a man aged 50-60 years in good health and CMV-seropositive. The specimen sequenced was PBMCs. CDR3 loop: CAGFKDRGQREQFF. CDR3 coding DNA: TGTGCCGGCTTTAAAGACAGGGGGCAGAGAGAGCAGTTCTTC.